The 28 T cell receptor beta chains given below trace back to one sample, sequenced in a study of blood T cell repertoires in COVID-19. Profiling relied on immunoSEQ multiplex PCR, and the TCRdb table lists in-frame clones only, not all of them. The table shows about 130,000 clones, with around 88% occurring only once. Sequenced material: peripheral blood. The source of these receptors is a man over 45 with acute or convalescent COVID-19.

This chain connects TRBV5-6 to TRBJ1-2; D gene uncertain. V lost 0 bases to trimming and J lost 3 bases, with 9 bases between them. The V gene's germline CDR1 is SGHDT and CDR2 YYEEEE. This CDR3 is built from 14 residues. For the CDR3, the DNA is TGTGCCAGCAGCTTGGCCGGACTGGACTATGGCTACACCTTC. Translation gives CASSLAGLDYGYTF.

CDR3 sequence: CASSFDRASGYTF. The CDR3 DNA is TGTGCCAGCAGTTTCGACAGGGCTTCGGGCTACACCTTC. V and J are TRBV12-3 or TRBV12-4 and TRBJ1-2, with 7 bases aligning to TRBD1. This CDR3 comprises 13 residues. Trimming cost V 3 bases and J 8 bases; bases outside gene matches: 6.

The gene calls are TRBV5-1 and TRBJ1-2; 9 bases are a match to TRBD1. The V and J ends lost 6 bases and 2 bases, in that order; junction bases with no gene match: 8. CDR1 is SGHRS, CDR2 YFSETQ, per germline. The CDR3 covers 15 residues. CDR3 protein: CASTPTGGANYGYTF. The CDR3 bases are TGCGCCAGCACTCCAACAGGGGGCGCGAACTATGGCTACACCTTC.

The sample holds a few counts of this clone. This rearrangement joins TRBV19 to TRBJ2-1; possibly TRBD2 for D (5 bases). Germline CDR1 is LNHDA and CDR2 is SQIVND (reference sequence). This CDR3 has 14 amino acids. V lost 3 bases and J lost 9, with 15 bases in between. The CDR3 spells CASSIGNGVTEQFF. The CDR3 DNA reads TGTGCCAGTAGTATCGGAAACGGGGTCACTGAGCAGTTCTTC.

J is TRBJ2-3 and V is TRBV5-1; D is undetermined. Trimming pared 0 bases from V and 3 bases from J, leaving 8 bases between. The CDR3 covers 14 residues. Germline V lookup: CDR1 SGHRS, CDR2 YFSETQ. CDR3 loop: CASSLAPGTDTQYF. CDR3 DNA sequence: TGCGCCAGCAGCTTGGCCCCAGGTACAGATACGCAGTATTTT.

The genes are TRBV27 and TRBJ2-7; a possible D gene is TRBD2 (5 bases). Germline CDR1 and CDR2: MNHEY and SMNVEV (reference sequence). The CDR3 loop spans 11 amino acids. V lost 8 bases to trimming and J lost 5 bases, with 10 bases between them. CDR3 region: CASGTRDEQYF. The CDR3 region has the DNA TGTGCCAGCGGTACGCGGGACGAGCAGTACTTC.

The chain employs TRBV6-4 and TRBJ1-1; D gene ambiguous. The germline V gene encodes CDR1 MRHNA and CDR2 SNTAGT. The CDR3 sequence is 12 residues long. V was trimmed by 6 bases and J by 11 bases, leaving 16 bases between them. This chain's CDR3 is CASRVPSLGAFF. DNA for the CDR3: TGTGCCAGCAGGGTCCCCTCTTTGGGCGCTTTCTTT.

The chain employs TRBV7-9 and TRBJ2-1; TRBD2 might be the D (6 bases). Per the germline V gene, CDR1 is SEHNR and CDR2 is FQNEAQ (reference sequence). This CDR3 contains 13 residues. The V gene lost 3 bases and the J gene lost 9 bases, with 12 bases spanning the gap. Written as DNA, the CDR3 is TGTGCCAGCAGCTTTGGGGGGTTTGGTGAGCAGTTCTTC. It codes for CASSFGGFGEQFF.

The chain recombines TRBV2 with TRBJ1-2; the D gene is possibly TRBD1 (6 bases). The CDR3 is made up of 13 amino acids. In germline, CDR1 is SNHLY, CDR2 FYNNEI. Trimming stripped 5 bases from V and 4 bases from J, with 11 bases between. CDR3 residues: CASSLGAGYGYTF. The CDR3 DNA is TGTGCCAGCAGTTTGGGGGCCGGCTATGGCTACACCTTC.

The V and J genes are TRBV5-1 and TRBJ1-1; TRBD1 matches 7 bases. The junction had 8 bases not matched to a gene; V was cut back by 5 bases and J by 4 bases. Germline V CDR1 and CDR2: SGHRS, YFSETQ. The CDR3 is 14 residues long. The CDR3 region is CASSPQGGVTEAFF. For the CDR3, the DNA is TGCGCCAGCAGTCCGCAGGGGGGCGTCACTGAAGCTTTCTTT.

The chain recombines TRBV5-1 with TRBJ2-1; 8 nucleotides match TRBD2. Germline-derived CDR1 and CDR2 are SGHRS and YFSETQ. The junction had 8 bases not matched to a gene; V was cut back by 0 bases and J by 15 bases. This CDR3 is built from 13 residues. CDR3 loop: CASSLGGSGGPFF. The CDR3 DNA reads TGCGCCAGCAGCTTGGGGGGTTCGGGAGGGCCGTTCTTC.

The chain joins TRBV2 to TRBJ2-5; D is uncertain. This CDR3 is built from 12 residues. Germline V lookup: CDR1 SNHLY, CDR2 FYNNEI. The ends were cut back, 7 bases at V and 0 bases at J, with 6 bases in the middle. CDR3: CASKPYQETQYF. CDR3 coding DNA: TGTGCCAGCAAGCCGTACCAAGAGACCCAGTACTTC. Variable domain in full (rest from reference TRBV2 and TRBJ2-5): EPEVTQTPSHQVTQMGQEVILRCVPISNHLYFYWYRQILGQKVEFLVSFYNNEISEKSEIFDDQFSVERPDGSNFTLKIRSTKLEDSAMYFCASKPYQETQYFGPGTRLLVL.

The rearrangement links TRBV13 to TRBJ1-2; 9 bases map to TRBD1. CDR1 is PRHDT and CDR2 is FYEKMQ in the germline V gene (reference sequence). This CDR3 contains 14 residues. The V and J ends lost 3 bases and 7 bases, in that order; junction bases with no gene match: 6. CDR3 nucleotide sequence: TGTGCCAGCAGCTTTAACAGGGGGCGGAGTGGCTACACCTTC. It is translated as CASSFNRGRSGYTF.

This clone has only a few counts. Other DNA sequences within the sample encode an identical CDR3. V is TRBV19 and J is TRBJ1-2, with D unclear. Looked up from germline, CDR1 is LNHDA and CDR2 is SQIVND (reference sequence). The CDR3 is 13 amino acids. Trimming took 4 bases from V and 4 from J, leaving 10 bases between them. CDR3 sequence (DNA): TGTGCCAGTAGTAATCTCGTCCTCTATGGCTACACCTTC. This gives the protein CASSNLVLYGYTF.

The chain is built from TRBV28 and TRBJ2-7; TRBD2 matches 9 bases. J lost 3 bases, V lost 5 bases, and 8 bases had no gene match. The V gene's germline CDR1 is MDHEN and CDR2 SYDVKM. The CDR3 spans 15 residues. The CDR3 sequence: CASSPPGTSFYEQYF. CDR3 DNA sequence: TGTGCCAGCAGTCCGCCCGGGACTAGCTTCTACGAGCAGTACTTC.

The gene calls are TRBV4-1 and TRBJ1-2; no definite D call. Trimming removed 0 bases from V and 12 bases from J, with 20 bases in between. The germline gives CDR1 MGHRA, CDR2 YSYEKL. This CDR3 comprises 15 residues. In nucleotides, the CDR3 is TGCGCCAGCAGCCAAGATCGCGTAGGAGGGTCGGCTAACACCTTC. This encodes CASSQDRVGGSANTF.

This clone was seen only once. DNA of the CDR3: TGTGCCAGCAGCCGAAGACCCCGGGACAGTTATGGCTACACCTTC. Amino acid sequence: CASSRRPRDSYGYTF. The chain uses TRBV2 and TRBJ1-2; TRBD1 matches 7 bases. The CDR3 is made up of 15 amino acids. V lost 6 bases to trimming and J lost 5 bases; unmatched junction nucleotides: 12. Germline V gene data show CDR1 as SNHLY and CDR2 as FYNNEI.

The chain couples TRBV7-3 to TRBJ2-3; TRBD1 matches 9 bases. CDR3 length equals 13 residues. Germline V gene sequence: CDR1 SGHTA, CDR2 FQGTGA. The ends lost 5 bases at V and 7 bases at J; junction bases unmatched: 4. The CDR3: CASSPGTGHTQYF. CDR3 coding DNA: TGTGCCAGCAGCCCCGGGACAGGGCATACGCAGTATTTT.

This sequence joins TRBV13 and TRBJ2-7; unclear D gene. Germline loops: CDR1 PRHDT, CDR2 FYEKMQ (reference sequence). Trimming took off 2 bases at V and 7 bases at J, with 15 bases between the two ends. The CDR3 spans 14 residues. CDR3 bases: TGTGCCAGCAGCTTACGTGTCAACTACTGGGAGCAGTACTTC. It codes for CASSLRVNYWEQYF.

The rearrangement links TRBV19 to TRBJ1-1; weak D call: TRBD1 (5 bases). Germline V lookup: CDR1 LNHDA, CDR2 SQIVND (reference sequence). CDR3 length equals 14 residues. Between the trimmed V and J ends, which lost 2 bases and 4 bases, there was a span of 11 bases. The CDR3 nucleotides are TGTGCCAGTAGTATATTAGGAGGGACCACTGAAGCTTTCTTT. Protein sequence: CASSILGGTTEAFF.

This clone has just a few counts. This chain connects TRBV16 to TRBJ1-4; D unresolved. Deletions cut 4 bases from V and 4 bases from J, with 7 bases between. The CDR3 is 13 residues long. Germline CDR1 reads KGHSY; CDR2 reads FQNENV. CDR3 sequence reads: CASSRTVNEKLFF. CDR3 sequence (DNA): TGTGCCAGCAGCCGTACAGTTAATGAAAAACTGTTTTTT.

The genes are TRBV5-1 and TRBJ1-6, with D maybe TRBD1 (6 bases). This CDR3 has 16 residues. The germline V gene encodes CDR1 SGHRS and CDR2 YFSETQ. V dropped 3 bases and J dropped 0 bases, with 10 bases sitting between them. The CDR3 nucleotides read TGCGCCAGCAGCTACAGGGTAGGCTCCTATAATTCACCCCTCCACTTT. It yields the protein CASSYRVGSYNSPLHF.

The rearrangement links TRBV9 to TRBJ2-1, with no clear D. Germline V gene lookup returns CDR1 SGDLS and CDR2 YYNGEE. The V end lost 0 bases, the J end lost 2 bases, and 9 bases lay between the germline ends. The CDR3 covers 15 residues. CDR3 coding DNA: TGTGCCAGCAGCGTAGAGACAAAGCCCTACAATGAGCAGTTCTTC. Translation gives CASSVETKPYNEQFF. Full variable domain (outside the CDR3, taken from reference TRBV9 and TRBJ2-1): DSGVTQTPKHLITATGQRVTLRCSPRSGDLSVYWYQQSLDQGLQFLIQYYNGEERAKGNILERFSAQQFPDLHSELNLSSLELGDSALYFCASSVETKPYNEQFFGPGTRLTVL.

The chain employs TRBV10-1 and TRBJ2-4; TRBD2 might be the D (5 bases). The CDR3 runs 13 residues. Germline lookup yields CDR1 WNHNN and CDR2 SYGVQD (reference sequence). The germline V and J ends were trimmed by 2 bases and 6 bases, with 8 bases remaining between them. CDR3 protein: CASSETGLNIQYF. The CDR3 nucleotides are TGCGCCAGCAGTGAGACGGGATTAAACATTCAGTACTTC.

CDR3 protein: CASSLVQGGYGYTF. The CDR3 nucleotides read TGTGCCAGCAGCTTGGTCCAGGGTGGCTATGGCTACACCTTC. The V and J genes are TRBV5-4 and TRBJ1-2; possibly TRBD1 for D (5 bases). The CDR3 spans 14 residues. Trimming took off 0 bases at V and 4 bases at J, with 10 bases between the two ends. Germline V gives CDR1 SGHNT, CDR2 YYREEE (reference sequence).

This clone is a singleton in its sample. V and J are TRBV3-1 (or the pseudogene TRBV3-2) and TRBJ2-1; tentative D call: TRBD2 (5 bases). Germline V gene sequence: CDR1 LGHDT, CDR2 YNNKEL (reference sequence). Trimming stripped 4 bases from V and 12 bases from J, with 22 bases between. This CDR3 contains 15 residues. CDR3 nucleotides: TGTGCCAGCAGCCCCGACCGCGACTATCGGGTGAGGCAGTTCTTC. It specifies CASSPDRDYRVRQFF.

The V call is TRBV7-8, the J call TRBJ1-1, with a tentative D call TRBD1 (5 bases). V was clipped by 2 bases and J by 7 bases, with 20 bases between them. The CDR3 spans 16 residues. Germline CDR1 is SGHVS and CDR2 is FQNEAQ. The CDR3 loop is CASSLFTRGFAGEAFF. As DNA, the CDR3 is TGTGCCAGCAGCTTATTTACACGGGGGTTTGCGGGTGAAGCTTTCTTT.

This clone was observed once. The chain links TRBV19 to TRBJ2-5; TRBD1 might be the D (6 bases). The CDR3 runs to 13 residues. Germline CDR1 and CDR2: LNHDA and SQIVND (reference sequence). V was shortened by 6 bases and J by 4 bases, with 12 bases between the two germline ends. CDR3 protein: CASRLAGAETQYF. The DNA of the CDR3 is TGTGCCAGTAGGCTGGCAGGGGCAGAGACCCAGTACTTC. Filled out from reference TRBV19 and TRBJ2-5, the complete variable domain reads DGGITQSPKYLFRKEGQNVTLSCEQNLNHDAMYWYRQDPGQGLRLIYYSQIVNDFQKGDIAEGYSVSREKKESFPLTVTSAQKNPTAFYLCASRLAGAETQYFGPGTRLLVL.